These 12 T cell receptor beta chains were sequenced from one sample in a study of blood T cell repertoires in COVID-19 (dated by TCRdb to 2018 to 2021). Library generation was performed with the immunoSEQ multiplex PCR assay. The source is immuneACCESS, and TCRdb retained only in-frame sequences with V and J called. Part of the clones is not carried over; for the studies checked, unresolved V genes explain less than half of this, and the remainder is unexplained. The sample contains under 300,000 clones, about nine tenths of them found a single time. The biggest ten clones account for about 6% of the sample. The sample consisted of PBMCs or T cells enriched from blood (not recorded which). These receptors were taken from a woman in her thirties with acute COVID-19.

This clone was seen once. The chain combines TRBV28 with TRBJ2-7; 14 bases match TRBD2. This CDR3 is 18 amino acids long. Germline V lookup: CDR1 MDHEN, CDR2 SYDVKM. The trim removed 6 bases at V and 4 bases at J, leaving 14 bases unmatched. CDR3 DNA sequence: TGTGCCAGCAGCACACATCAAATCGGGACTAGCGGGAGTTACGAGCAGTACTTC. Translated: CASSTHQIGTSGSYEQYF.

The V call is TRBV3-1 (or the pseudogene TRBV3-2), the J call TRBJ2-7; unclear D gene. From germline, CDR1 is LGHDT and CDR2 YNNKEL (reference sequence). V was pared by 2 bases and J by 2 bases, with 7 bases between. This CDR3 contains 13 residues. The chain's CDR3 is CASSQSLAYEQYF. In DNA form, the CDR3 reads TGTGCCAGCAGCCAATCCTTAGCCTACGAGCAGTACTTC.

The rearrangement joins TRBV15 to TRBJ2-3; a possible D gene is TRBD1 (5 bases). This CDR3 has 17 amino acids. Per germline, CDR1 LNHNV and CDR2 YYDKDF (reference sequence). Trimming removed 4 bases from V and 1 base from J, with 18 bases in between. In DNA, the CDR3 is TGTGCCACCAGCACAGCTAATTTGGTACAGGGCACAGATACGCAGTATTTT. This codes for CATSTANLVQGTDTQYF.

This clone is a singleton in its sample. The chain carries TRBV28 and TRBJ2-7, with 10 bases lining up with TRBD2. Germline V CDR1 and CDR2: MDHEN, SYDVKM. CDR3 length: 15 amino acids. The ends lost 7 bases at V and 0 bases at J; junction bases unmatched: 6. The CDR3 DNA reads TGTGCCAGCATTAACAGCGGGGGGGTCTCCTACGAGCAGTACTTC. This sequence encodes CASINSGGVSYEQYF.

The chain combines TRBV5-5 with TRBJ1-1, with D possibly TRBD1 on 5 matching bases. Trimming pared 1 base from V and 3 bases from J, leaving 10 bases between. From germline, CDR1 is SGHKS and CDR2 YYEKEE (reference sequence). The CDR3 contains 14 residues. CDR3 in amino acids: CASSLQGRDTEAFF. CDR3 nucleotides: TGTGCCAGCAGCTTGCAGGGTAGGGACACTGAAGCTTTCTTT.

This chain links TRBV18 with TRBJ2-5, with TRBD1 as a possible D gene (6 bases). Germline loops: CDR1 KGHSH, CDR2 LQKENI. This CDR3 is 17 amino acids long. The V and J ends lost 0 bases and 2 bases respectively, with 16 bases between them. The CDR3 sequence: CASSPPWGRGGQETQYF. The DNA for the CDR3 is TGTGCCAGCTCACCACCATGGGGCAGGGGTGGACAAGAGACCCAGTACTTC.

V gene TRBV29-1 combines with J gene TRBJ2-1; D is uncertain. The CDR3 extends over 16 amino acids. Germline CDR1 is SQVTM and CDR2 is ANQGSEA. V was shortened by 1 base and J by 2 bases, with 15 bases between the two germline ends. The CDR3: CSVEGQTRLTYNEQFF. DNA for the CDR3: TGCAGCGTTGAAGGGCAGACACGATTAACCTACAATGAGCAGTTCTTC.

The CDR3: CASSQTVSPTYEQYF. DNA for the CDR3: TGCGCCAGCAGCCAAACTGTTTCTCCAACCTACGAGCAGTACTTC. The chain employs TRBV4-1 and TRBJ2-7; D is ambiguous. Between the trimmed V and J ends, which lost 2 bases and 2 bases, there was a span of 13 bases. Germline V gene lookup returns CDR1 MGHRA and CDR2 YSYEKL. The CDR3 has 15 residues.

This CDR3 is CASSEQAGPYGYTF. The CDR3, as DNA: TGTGCCAGCAGCGAACAGGCAGGGCCCTATGGCTACACCTTC. V usage is TRBV6-6 and J usage is TRBJ1-2, with D tentatively TRBD1 (5 bases). The CDR3 length is 14 residues. Germline-derived CDR1 and CDR2 are MNHNY and SVGAGI (reference sequence). V lost 6 bases to trimming and J lost 4 bases, with 15 bases between them.

The chain couples TRBV18 to TRBJ2-3; D is perhaps TRBD2 (6 bases). The germline gives CDR1 KGHSH, CDR2 LQKENI. V was pared by 1 base and J by 1 base, with 9 bases between. The CDR3 is 15 residues long. CDR3 sequence (DNA): TGTGCCAGCTCACCACGGGGGGAGCGCACAGATACGCAGTATTTT. Protein sequence: CASSPRGERTDTQYF.

CDR3 nucleotides: TGCAGTGCTAGTACTGCAGGGGACAGGGATTACGAGCAGTACTTC. Amino acids: CSASTAGDRDYEQYF. The J gene is TRBJ2-7, the V gene TRBV20-1; 9 bases map to TRBD1. The CDR3 consists of 15 residues. The J segment lost 4 bases and the V segment lost 3 bases, leaving 10 bases of the junction unmatched. Germline V gene sequence: CDR1 DFQATT, CDR2 SNEGSKA (reference sequence).

The rearrangement uses TRBV9 and TRBJ2-7; no clear D gene. The CDR3 totals 16 residues. The germline V and J ends were trimmed by 0 bases and 1 base, with 14 bases remaining between them. Germline values: CDR1 SGDLS, CDR2 YYNGEE. As DNA, the CDR3 is TGTGCCAGCAGCGTAGGCCCCCAGGCAGCTTCCTACGAGCAGTACTTC. Residues: CASSVGPQAASYEQYF.